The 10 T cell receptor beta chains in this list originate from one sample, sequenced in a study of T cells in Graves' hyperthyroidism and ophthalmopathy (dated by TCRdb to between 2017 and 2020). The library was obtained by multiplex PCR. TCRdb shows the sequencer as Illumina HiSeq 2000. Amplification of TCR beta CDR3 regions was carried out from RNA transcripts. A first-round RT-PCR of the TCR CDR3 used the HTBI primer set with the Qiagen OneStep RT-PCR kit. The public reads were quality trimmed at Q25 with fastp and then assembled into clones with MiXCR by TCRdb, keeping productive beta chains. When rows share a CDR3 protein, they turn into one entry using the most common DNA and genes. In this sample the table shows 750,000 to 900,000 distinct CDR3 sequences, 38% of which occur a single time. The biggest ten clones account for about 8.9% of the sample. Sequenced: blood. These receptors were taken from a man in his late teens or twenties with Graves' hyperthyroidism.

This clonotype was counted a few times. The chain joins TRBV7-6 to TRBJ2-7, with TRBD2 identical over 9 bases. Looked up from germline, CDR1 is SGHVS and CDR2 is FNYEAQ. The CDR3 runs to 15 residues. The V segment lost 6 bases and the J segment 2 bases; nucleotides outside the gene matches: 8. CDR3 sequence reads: CASSSLAGSPYEQYF. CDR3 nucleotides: TGTGCCAGCAGTTCTCTAGCGGGATCCCCCTACGAGCAGTACTTC.

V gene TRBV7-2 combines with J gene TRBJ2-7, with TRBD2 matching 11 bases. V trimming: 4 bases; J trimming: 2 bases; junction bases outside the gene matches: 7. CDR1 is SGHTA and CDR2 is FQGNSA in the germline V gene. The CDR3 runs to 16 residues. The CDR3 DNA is TGTGCCAGCAGCTCAGTCGCGGGACTAGCGGCCTACGAGCAGTACTTC. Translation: CASSSVAGLAAYEQYF.

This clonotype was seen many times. This chain's CDR3 is CASSFKGQGVQPQHF. DNA of the CDR3: TGTGCCAGCAGTTTCAAGGGACAGGGAGTTCAGCCCCAGCATTTT. The chain has TRBV12-3 or TRBV12-4 and TRBJ1-5, with 9 nucleotides matching TRBD1. The junction had 6 bases not matched to a gene; V was cut back by 3 bases and J by 6 bases. This CDR3 spans 15 amino acids.

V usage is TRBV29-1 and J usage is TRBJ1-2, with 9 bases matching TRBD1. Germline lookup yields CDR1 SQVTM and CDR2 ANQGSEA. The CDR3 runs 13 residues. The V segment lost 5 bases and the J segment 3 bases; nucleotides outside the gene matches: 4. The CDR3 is CSVSDRGDYGYTF. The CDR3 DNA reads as TGCAGCGTTTCGGACAGGGGTGACTATGGCTACACCTTC. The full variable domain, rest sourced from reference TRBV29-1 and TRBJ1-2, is SAVISQKPSRDICQRGTSLTIQCQVDSQVTMMFWYRQQPGQSLTLIATANQGSEATYESGFVIDKFPISRPNLTFSTLTVSNMSPEDSSIYLCSVSDRGDYGYTFGSGTRLTVV.

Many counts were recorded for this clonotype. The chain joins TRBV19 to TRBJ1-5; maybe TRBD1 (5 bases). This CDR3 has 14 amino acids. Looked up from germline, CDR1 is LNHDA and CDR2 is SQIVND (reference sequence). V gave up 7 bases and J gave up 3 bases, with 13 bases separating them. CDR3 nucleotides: TGTGCCAGTACCCTCGACAGAGTCAATCAGCCCCAGCATTTT. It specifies CASTLDRVNQPQHF.

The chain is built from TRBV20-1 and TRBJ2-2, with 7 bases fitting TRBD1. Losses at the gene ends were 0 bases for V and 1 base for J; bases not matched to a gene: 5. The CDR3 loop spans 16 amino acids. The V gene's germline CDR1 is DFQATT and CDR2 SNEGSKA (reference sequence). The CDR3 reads CSAREGGRGNTGELFF. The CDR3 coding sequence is TGCAGTGCTAGAGAAGGGGGCAGGGGGAACACCGGGGAGCTGTTTTTT.

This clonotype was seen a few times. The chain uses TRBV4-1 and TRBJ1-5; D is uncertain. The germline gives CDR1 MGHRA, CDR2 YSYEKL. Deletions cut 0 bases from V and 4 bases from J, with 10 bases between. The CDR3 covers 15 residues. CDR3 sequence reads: CASSQDHTGNQPQHF. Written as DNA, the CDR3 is TGCGCCAGCAGCCAAGATCACACGGGGAATCAGCCCCAGCATTTT.

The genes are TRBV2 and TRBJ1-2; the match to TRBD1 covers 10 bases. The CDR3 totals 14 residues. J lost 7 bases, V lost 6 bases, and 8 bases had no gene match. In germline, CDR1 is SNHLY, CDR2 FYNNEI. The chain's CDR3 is CASRPGQGVIGYTF. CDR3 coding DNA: TGTGCCAGCAGACCCGGACAGGGGGTAATTGGCTACACCTTC.

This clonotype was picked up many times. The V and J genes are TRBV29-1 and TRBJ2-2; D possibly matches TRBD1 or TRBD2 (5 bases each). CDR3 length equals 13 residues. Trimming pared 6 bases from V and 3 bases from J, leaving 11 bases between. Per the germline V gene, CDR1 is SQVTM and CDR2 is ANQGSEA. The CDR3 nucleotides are TGCAGCGTGGGGCTAGCAGACACCGGGGAGCTGTTTTTT. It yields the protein CSVGLADTGELFF.

The CDR3 nucleotides are TGTGCCAGCCGATCACAGGATAGCACTGAAGCTTTCTTT. It specifies CASRSQDSTEAFF. This chain joins TRBV10-3 and TRBJ1-1, with a weak D call TRBD1 (5 bases). Looked up from germline, CDR1 is ENHRY and CDR2 is SYGVKD. V was trimmed by 10 bases and J by 4 bases, leaving 16 bases between them. This CDR3 has 13 residues.